This TCR beta chain was retrieved from a study of shared clonotypes between healthy human individuals. Study results and caveats: A few donors had roughly 5% of their naive CD4 clonotypes in common. Deeper or shallower sequencing was expected to change how clonotypes are shared among donors.

The CDR3 length is 13 residues. The germline CDR1 and CDR2 sequences are MNHEY and SMNVEV (reference sequence). The V end lost 0 bases, the J end lost 5 bases, and 7 bases lay between the germline ends. Sorted-subset replicate PCR reactions contained 150 to 200 ng DNA, corresponding to about 30,000 T cell genomes. Clones were read by immunoSEQ multiplex PCR, and TCRdb kept only the in-frame ones, dropping some. The data contain more than 500,000 clones, 95% of them singletons. Naive CD8 cells lacked CD45RO, underwent positive selection for CCR7 and left out terminally differentiated effector memory CD45RA+ cells. This clone showed up just once. Its antigen remains unknown.

The sequence was collected from a woman aged 25 to 39 in good health. The chain couples TRBV27 to TRBJ1-1; no clear D gene. Sequencing was done on a sample of naive CD8+ T cells sorted from blood. CDR3 sequence (DNA): TGTGCCAGCAGTTTATCAGGGAGAACTGAAGCTTTCTTT. Translated, it gives CASSLSGRTEAFF.